This T cell receptor beta chain was found in a study of shared clonotypes between healthy human individuals. Study at large: Donors, aged 18 to 49, were two women and a few men.

The study drew all its donors from Caucasian adults living in Nashville, Tennessee. This clone came up once. Its antigen is unidentified. The germline gives CDR1 MRHNA, CDR2 SNTAGT. This CDR3 has 15 residues. V was pared by 4 bases and J by 4 bases, with 6 bases of the junction left unmatched. Whole-study results and caveats: Clonotype sharing among donors was thought likely to change with sequencing depth.

Several immunoSEQ 96-well plates shared each subset's DNA, each plate a replicate. Libraries were prepared by immunoSEQ multiplex PCR; TCRdb keeps only in-frame clonotypes and omits some of them. Of about 560,000 clones listed, around 76% were seen once; the top ten hold 9.5% to 15%. Specimen: PBMCs. V is TRBV6-4 and J is TRBJ2-3; 9 bases match TRBD1. The receptor was isolated from a woman aged 35 to 49 in good health. Some clones in this sample may be carry-over from other donors' samples. The CDR3 sequence is CASSGRDRVPDTQYF. DNA of the CDR3: TGTGCCAGCAGTGGCCGGGACAGGGTACCAGATACGCAGTATTTT.